The entry that follows covers one T cell receptor beta chain sequence. Deep-level running was used for the assay. In the authors' methods: For the immunoSEQ data, sequences were junction-only without quality scores, so filtering differed. Data came from immunoSEQ multiplex PCR; TCRdb stores just in-frame clones and leaves some out. Clone size and V and J calls were adopted from that table, with D and trimming inferred from the DNA. The sample shows hundreds of thousands of clones, about three quarters of them seen only once. This record comes from a study of shared clonotypes between healthy human individuals. The V segment lost 0 bases and the J segment 8 bases; nucleotides outside the gene matches: 16. Germline CDR1 and CDR2: MNHEY and SMNVEV (reference sequence). This CDR3 comprises 19 residues. In the CD4+ fraction, cells were divided into CD45RA+ naive and CD45RA-negative memory subsets.

The gene calls are TRBV27 and TRBJ1-4, with 9 bases fitting TRBD1. This TCR was recovered from a woman in her twenties or thirties in good health. The source material was memory CD4+ T cells sorted from blood. Indicated subset: CD45RA-negative fraction. The CDR3 DNA is TGTGCCAGCAGTTTATCTAGAGGACAGGGGATGGTTATTCGGGAAAAACTGTTTTTT. It yields the protein CASSLSRGQGMVIREKLFF.